The clone carrying this T cell receptor (beta chain) came up many times. This sample is drawn from a study of naive and memory T cell subsets. Treatment indicated: skin biopsy from PPD injection site in Mantoux-positive individual. A UMI-containing oligonucleotide was joined by 3' ligation to the TCR cDNA template. Four PCR rounds used nested alpha and beta constant region primers plus the SP2 primer. MiXCR was run by TCRdb on the UMI-ligation and nested PCR reads, yielding one entry per CDR3 protein. Found here are tens of thousands of distinct CDR3 sequences, approximately 9.9% of them singletons; the top ten hold 3.9%. Sequencing was performed on skin, taken from a tuberculin skin test site. The clonotype originates from an adult in good health.

The CDR3 DNA sequence: TGTGCCAGCAGGGCAGGGATTGTCGAGCAGTACTTC. This codes for CASRAGIVEQYF. J is TRBJ2-7 and V is TRBV12-3 or TRBV12-4; D possibly corresponds to TRBD1 (5 bases). V lost 6 bases, J lost 6 bases, and 12 bases lay in between. This CDR3 spans 12 amino acids.